This T cell receptor beta chain is drawn from a study of long-term antiretroviral therapy in people with HIV. Survey level was the resolution at which the v3.0 immunoSEQ assay ran. The protocol was immunoSEQ multiplex PCR, while the TCRdb copy is restricted to in-frame clones and leaves out a portion. Among around 25,000 clones listed, about 80% were seen once. The germline gives CDR1 MNHEY, CDR2 SMNVEV (reference sequence). The V end was cut by 6 bases, the J end by 2 bases, with 15 bases between. The CDR3 runs 15 residues. The TCR originated in a middle-aged woman with HIV. Here the sequenced sample was unsorted PBMCs, taken 1.1 years before starting antiretroviral therapy. J is TRBJ2-3 and V is TRBV27, with D possibly matching TRBD1 (6 bases). The CDR3 region is CASRTRGRATDTQYF. The CDR3 DNA sequence: TGTGCCAGCAGGACCAGGGGCAGGGCCACAGATACGCAGTATTTT.